Here is one TCR beta chain with its context. Its target is not known. The assay was immunoSEQ multiplex PCR, and TCRdb's table has in-frame clones only and misses some. The data show about 28,000 clones, with around nine tenths seen just once and around 0.82% held by the top ten. This CDR3 has 16 residues. Germline V gene data show CDR1 as SGHRS and CDR2 as YFSETQ. With 2 bases removed from V and 0 bases from J, the gap between germline ends came to 12 bases. The sorted regulatory T cells were CD4+, CD25-high and CD127-low, with genomic DNA sequenced. The data derive from a study of regulatory and conventional T cells in RAG deficiency. Study-wide results and limits: Patient subsets had shorter CDR3s; Omenn Treg-Tconv overlap exceeded 80%. Omenn syndrome and CID/AS patients had around 100-fold fewer unique Treg TCR beta sequences, versus about 10-fold elsewhere.

The same sample was also studied in work on regulatory T cells. This second study says: The PCR used 52 TRBV and 13 TRBJ primers. Skewed V and J usage and few unique V-J pairs marked patient repertoires, most in Tregs.

The receptor comes from a human donor in good health. The chain recombines TRBV5-1 with TRBJ1-3, with D possibly TRBD1 on 6 matching bases. The specimen was Tregs sorted from blood. Here the CDR3 DNA reads TGCGCCAGCAGCTTATCAGGGGCGTCCTCTGGAAACACCATATATTTT. It codes for CASSLSGASSGNTIYF.